This T cell receptor beta chain was observed in a study of blood T cell repertoires in COVID-19. Sequencing was performed with immunoSEQ multiplex PCR; in TCRdb, only in-frame clones are kept and a portion is missing. The sample lists about 74,000 clones, around 70% occurring once. This clone occurred once. Sequenced material: peripheral blood. This clonotype was sampled from a man in his 70s with acute or convalescent COVID-19.

CDR3 bases: TGTGCCAGCAGTGACCCGGGACTAGCGAGTACCTACGAGCAGTACTTC. The encoded protein is CASSDPGLASTYEQYF. The gene calls are TRBV28 and TRBJ2-7, with 10 nucleotides matching TRBD2. V shed 5 bases, J shed 2 bases, and the junction held 9 bases outside the gene matches. Germline CDR1 and CDR2: MDHEN and SYDVKM. The CDR3 length is 16 residues.